The 5 T cell receptor beta chains listed next were all sequenced from one sample in a study of T cells after posttransplantation cyclophosphamide. Controls had myeloablative marrow grafts with methotrexate and calcineurin inhibitor, sampled at 1 year. Data came from immunoSEQ multiplex PCR; TCRdb stores just in-frame clones and leaves some out. The sample includes 15,000 to 20,000 clones, 65% to 85% seen only once; the top ten take 2.5% to 3.5%. The specimen was PBMCs, collected just under 450 days after allogeneic stem cell transplant with calcineurin inhibitor and methotrexate. The receptor source for this set is a male patient aged 25-45 years who received an allogeneic stem cell transplant from an unrelated donor, was CMV-positive, and had acute and chronic GVHD. Some of these T cells may belong to the graft donor.

The chain has TRBV7-2 and TRBJ2-1, with 10 positions matching TRBD2. The V gene end was trimmed by 5 bases and the J gene end by 2 bases; junction bases not matched to a gene: 3. The germline V gene encodes CDR1 SGHTA and CDR2 FQGNSA. This CDR3 has 15 residues. CDR3 DNA sequence: TGTGCCAGCAGCCTTCTAGCGGGGGCCTACAATGAGCAGTTCTTC. It specifies CASSLLAGAYNEQFF.

The CDR3 here is CASSQLGGRDGYTF. CDR3 nucleotide sequence: TGCGCCAGCAGCCAACTTGGGGGGAGGGATGGCTACACCTTC. The chain joins TRBV4-3 to TRBJ1-2; D might be TRBD1 (5 bases). Looked up from germline, CDR1 is LGHNA and CDR2 is YSLEER. The CDR3 has 14 residues. V dropped 2 bases and J dropped 6 bases, with 13 bases sitting between them.

This clone occurred a few times. The chain has TRBV6-5 and TRBJ1-1; 7 nucleotides match TRBD1. The CDR3 has 13 amino acids. Germline values: CDR1 MNHEY, CDR2 SVGAGI. The V and J ends lost 10 bases and 2 bases, in that order; junction bases with no gene match: 7. CDR3 loop: CAISGQDNTEAFF. CDR3 bases: TGTGCCATCAGCGGACAGGACAACACTGAAGCTTTCTTT.

This chain joins TRBV19 and TRBJ2-1, with 8 bases matching TRBD1. The junction had 10 bases not matched to a gene; V was cut back by 5 bases and J by 10 bases. The CDR3 runs to 14 residues. CDR1 and CDR2 (germline): LNHDA, SQIVND (reference sequence). For the CDR3, the DNA is TGTGCCAGTAGTGGGGGGACAGGATTGGCGGAGCAGTTCTTC. This codes for CASSGGTGLAEQFF.

This sequence joins TRBV29-1 and TRBJ1-1; 11 bases align to TRBD1. The junction had 5 bases not matched to a gene; V was cut back by 5 bases and J by 6 bases. The CDR3 totals 13 residues. Germline loops: CDR1 SQVTM, CDR2 ANQGSEA. The CDR3 region has the DNA TGCAGCGTTCTAGGGACAGGGGGGGCTGAAGCTTTCTTT. Its protein product is CSVLGTGGAEAFF. The full variable domain, rest sourced from reference TRBV29-1 and TRBJ1-1, is SAVISQKPSRDICQRGTSLTIQCQVDSQVTMMFWYRQQPGQSLTLIATANQGSEATYESGFVIDKFPISRPNLTFSTLTVSNMSPEDSSIYLCSVLGTGGAEAFFGQGTRLTVV.